A single sample is the source of the 17 T cell receptor beta chains below, sequenced in a study of cytomegalovirus exposure and HLA in healthy donors. The PCR ran on 60 Vbeta and 13 Jbeta primers. The data were produced by immunoSEQ multiplex PCR, yet TCRdb's version contains in-frame clones alone and is incomplete. The data contain 150,000 to 200,000 clones, about four fifths of them singletons. Material for sequencing was PBMCs. The receptor set was obtained from a girl aged 5 to 17 in good health and CMV-seropositive.

V usage is TRBV9 and J usage is TRBJ2-5; 9 bases are shared with TRBD2. The V gene end was trimmed by 4 bases and the J gene end by 5 bases; junction bases not matched to a gene: 3. This CDR3 has 13 amino acids. Germline V CDR1 and CDR2: SGDLS, YYNGEE. CDR3 region: CASSSSGGETQYF. CDR3 sequence (DNA): TGTGCCAGCAGCTCAAGCGGGGGGGAGACCCAGTACTTC.

The rearrangement joins TRBV4-1 to TRBJ1-4; no reliable D call. The CDR3 is 13 amino acids. The germline V gene encodes CDR1 MGHRA and CDR2 YSYEKL. The V end was cut by 4 bases, the J end by 7 bases, with 10 bases between. The CDR3 reads CASSRFLGEKLFF. The CDR3 DNA is TGCGCCAGCAGCCGATTCCTCGGTGAAAAACTGTTTTTT.

The chain links TRBV9 to TRBJ1-1, with D perhaps matching TRBD1 (5 bases). Germline loops: CDR1 SGDLS, CDR2 YYNGEE. This CDR3 region has 13 residues. Trimming removed 4 bases from V and 0 bases from J, with 7 bases in between. This chain's CDR3 is CASSPGVNTEAFF. CDR3 in DNA: TGTGCCAGCAGCCCGGGGGTGAACACTGAAGCTTTCTTT.

This chain connects TRBV2 to TRBJ1-2, with D uncertain. There are 15 residues in the CDR3. Trimming shortened V by 1 base and J by 4 bases, and 13 bases separated the two germline ends. Germline CDR1 SNHLY, CDR2 FYNNEI. The CDR3 spells CASSEDNPLAYGYTF. The CDR3 DNA reads as TGTGCCAGCAGTGAAGATAACCCATTGGCCTATGGCTACACCTTC.

The chain uses TRBV5-1 and TRBJ1-2; D possibly corresponds to TRBD1 (5 bases). Trimming pared 4 bases from V and 2 bases from J, leaving 15 bases between. Germline CDR1 SGHRS, CDR2 YFSETQ. This CDR3 has 15 residues. The CDR3 spells CASSPGGGSNYGYTF. CDR3 nucleotide sequence: TGCGCCAGCAGCCCGGGGGGGGGATCGAACTATGGCTACACCTTC.

The J gene is TRBJ1-2, the V gene TRBV2, with 7 positions matching TRBD1. V lost 1 base to trimming and J lost 3 bases; unmatched junction nucleotides: 5. CDR1 is SNHLY, CDR2 FYNNEI, per germline. The CDR3 has 15 amino acids. In nucleotides, the CDR3 is TGTGCCAGCAGTGAAGTACTGACAGGGTACTATGGCTACACCTTC. Its protein is CASSEVLTGYYGYTF.

The chain links TRBV21-1 to TRBJ2-7; TRBD1, the table's D call, lacks a check against the DNA. TRBV21-1 is a recognized pseudogene. The CDR3 spans 15 residues. Here the CDR3 reads CASSKERGQDNEQYF. DNA of the CDR3: TGTGCCAGCAGCAAAGAAAGGGGACAGGATAACGAGCAGTACTTC.

This clone was found a few times. The chain employs TRBV6-6 and TRBJ2-1; no definite D call. CDR1 and CDR2 from the germline V gene are MNHNY and SVGAGI (reference sequence). The CDR3 totals 12 residues. Trimming removed 4 bases at V and 9 bases at J, with 10 bases between. The DNA for the CDR3 is TGTGCCAGCAGTTTTGGAGCTAGTGAGCAGTTCTTC. This codes for CASSFGASEQFF.

This clone was recorded once. The chain is built from TRBV19 and TRBJ2-7; D is perhaps TRBD2 (7 bases). This CDR3 has 14 amino acids. Germline loops: CDR1 LNHDA, CDR2 SQIVND (reference sequence). The ends were cut back, 4 bases at V and 2 bases at J, with 12 bases in the middle. CDR3 sequence reads: CASSSGGSTYEQYF. In DNA form, the CDR3 reads TGTGCCAGTAGTAGCGGGGGCTCCACCTACGAGCAGTACTTC.

Worth noting for this clone: A read error may account for a junction end that differs from germline. The V call is TRBV7-7, the J call TRBJ2-7, with D perhaps matching TRBD2 (6 bases). The CDR3 extends over 14 amino acids. Germline CDR1 reads SSHAT; CDR2 reads FNYEAQ (reference sequence). The CDR3 DNA reads TGTGCTAGCAGCCCGGGGGTGGGCTCCTACGAGCAGTACTTC. Its protein product is CASSPGVGSYEQYF.

This sequence joins TRBV5-4 and TRBJ1-1; the D gene is possibly TRBD1 (6 bases). The CDR3 runs 15 residues. V was pared by 1 base and J by 4 bases, with 14 bases between. CDR1 is SGHNT and CDR2 is YYREEE in the germline V gene (reference sequence). The CDR3 nucleotides are TGTGCCAGCAGCTTGCAATCTTTAGGGGGCACTGAAGCTTTCTTT. Translated: CASSLQSLGGTEAFF.

V gene TRBV4-1 combines with J gene TRBJ2-5, with TRBD2 as a possible D gene (6 bases). The ends were cut back, 2 bases at V and 5 bases at J, with 9 bases in the middle. The CDR3 runs to 13 residues. The germline CDR1 and CDR2 sequences are MGHRA and YSYEKL. The DNA of the CDR3 is TGCGCCAGCAGCCAACTAGCGCTGGAGACCCAGTACTTC. Its protein product is CASSQLALETQYF.

This clone was counted a few times. The genes are TRBV13 and TRBJ2-3; possibly TRBD2 for D (5 bases). Germline CDR1 reads PRHDT; CDR2 reads FYEKMQ (reference sequence). Trimming took off 1 base at V and 2 bases at J, with 22 bases between the two ends. The CDR3 length is 19 residues. As DNA, the CDR3 is TGTGCCAGCAGCTTAGTTTTCGGGTGGCTAGCTGATTTCACAGATACGCAGTATTTT. Amino acids: CASSLVFGWLADFTDTQYF.

The chain recombines TRBV15 with TRBJ1-5, with 7 bases aligning to TRBD1. The germline V gene encodes CDR1 LNHNV and CDR2 YYDKDF (reference sequence). V trimming: 5 bases; J trimming: 0 bases; junction bases outside the gene matches: 22. The CDR3 loop spans 21 amino acids. Here the CDR3 DNA reads TGTGCCACCAGCGGTAGAGGTACCCGCGGGACAGCCCTTTATAGCAATCAGCCCCAGCATTTT. It translates to CATSGRGTRGTALYSNQPQHF.

This chain links TRBV4-1 with TRBJ1-3; D uncertain. The CDR3 is 16 amino acids. Germline CDR1 reads MGHRA; CDR2 reads YSYEKL. V lost 1 base and J 0 bases, leaving 10 bases between the germline ends. CDR3 sequence (DNA): TGCGCCAGCAGCCAAGGGCAGACACTCTCTGGAAACACCATATATTTT. It encodes CASSQGQTLSGNTIYF.

This clone has a handful of counts. The V gene is TRBV4-1, the J gene TRBJ1-6, with D possibly TRBD1 on 6 matching bases. The CDR3 sequence is 15 residues long. Germline CDR1 reads MGHRA; CDR2 reads YSYEKL. The V and J ends lost 0 bases and 7 bases respectively, with 10 bases between them. The CDR3 region is CASSQEGGGNSPLHF. For the CDR3, the DNA is TGCGCCAGCAGCCAAGAAGGCGGGGGCAATTCACCCCTCCACTTT.

The J gene is TRBJ2-1, the V gene TRBV6-1; TRBD2 is a possible D gene (6 bases). The CDR3 length is 14 residues. Germline-derived CDR1 and CDR2 are MNHNS and SASEGT. The V gene lost 3 bases and the J gene lost 6 bases, with 12 bases spanning the gap. The chain's CDR3 is CASSEYGGGNEQFF. CDR3 nucleotide sequence: TGTGCCAGCAGTGAGTACGGGGGAGGCAATGAGCAGTTCTTC.